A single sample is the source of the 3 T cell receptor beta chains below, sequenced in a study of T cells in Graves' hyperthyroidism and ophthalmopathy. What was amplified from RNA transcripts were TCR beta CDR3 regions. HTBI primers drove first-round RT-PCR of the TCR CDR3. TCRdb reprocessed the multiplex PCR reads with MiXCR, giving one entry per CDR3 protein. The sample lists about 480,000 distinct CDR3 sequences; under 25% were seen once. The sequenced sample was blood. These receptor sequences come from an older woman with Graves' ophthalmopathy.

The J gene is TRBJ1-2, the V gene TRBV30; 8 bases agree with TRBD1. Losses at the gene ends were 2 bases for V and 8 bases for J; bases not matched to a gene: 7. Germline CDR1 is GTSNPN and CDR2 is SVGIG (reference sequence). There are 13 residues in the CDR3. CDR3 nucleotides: TGTGCCTGGAGTCCGGGACAGGTTGGGGGCTACACCTTC. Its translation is CAWSPGQVGGYTF.

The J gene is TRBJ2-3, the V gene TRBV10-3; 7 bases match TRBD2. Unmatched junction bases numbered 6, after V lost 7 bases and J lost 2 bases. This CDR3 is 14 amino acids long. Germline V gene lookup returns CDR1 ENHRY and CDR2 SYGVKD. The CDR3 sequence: CAINKAGFTDTQYF. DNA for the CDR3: TGTGCCATCAATAAAGCGGGGTTCACAGATACGCAGTATTTT.

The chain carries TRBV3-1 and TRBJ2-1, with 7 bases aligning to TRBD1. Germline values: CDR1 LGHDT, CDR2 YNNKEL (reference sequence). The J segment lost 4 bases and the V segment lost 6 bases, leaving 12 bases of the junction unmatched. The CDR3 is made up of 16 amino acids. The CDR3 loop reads CASSSVGGRAYNEQFF. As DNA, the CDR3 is TGTGCCAGCAGTTCAGTAGGGGGCAGGGCATACAATGAGCAGTTCTTC.